One T cell receptor (beta chain) is described in this entry. These data come from a study of cytomegalovirus exposure and HLA in healthy donors. The PCR employed 60 Vbeta primers together with 13 Jbeta primers. Assay used: immunoSEQ multiplex PCR; TCRdb lists only in-frame clones, some missing. The sample includes around 97,000 clones, around 73% seen only once; the top ten take over 3%. Source material: PBMCs. The receptor was derived from a man in his forties or fifties in good health and CMV-seronegative.

DNA of the CDR3: TGTGCCAGCAGGCCAAGGACTAGCGGGGAAGTGACAGATACGCAGTATTTT. The encoded protein is CASRPRTSGEVTDTQYF. This rearrangement joins TRBV6-7 to TRBJ2-3, with 12 bases lining up with TRBD2. TRBV6-7 is labeled an ORF, and its function is uncertain. The CDR3 has 17 amino acids. J gave up 3 bases and V 6 bases, and 10 bases lay outside the gene matches.